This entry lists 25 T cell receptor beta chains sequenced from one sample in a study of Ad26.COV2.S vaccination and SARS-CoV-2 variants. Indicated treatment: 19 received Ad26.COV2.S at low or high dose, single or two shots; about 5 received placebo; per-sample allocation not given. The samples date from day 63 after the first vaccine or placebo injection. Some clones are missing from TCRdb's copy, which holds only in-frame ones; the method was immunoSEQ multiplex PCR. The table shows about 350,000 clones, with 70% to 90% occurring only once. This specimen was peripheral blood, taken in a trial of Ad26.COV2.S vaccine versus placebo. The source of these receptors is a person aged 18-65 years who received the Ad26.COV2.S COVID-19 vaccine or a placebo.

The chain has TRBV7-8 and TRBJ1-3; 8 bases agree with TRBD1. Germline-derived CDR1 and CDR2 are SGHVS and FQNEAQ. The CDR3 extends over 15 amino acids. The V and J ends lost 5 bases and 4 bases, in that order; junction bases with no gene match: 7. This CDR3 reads CASSPGGAGGNTIYF. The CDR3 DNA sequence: TGTGCCAGCAGCCCAGGGGGCGCGGGGGGAAACACCATATATTTT.

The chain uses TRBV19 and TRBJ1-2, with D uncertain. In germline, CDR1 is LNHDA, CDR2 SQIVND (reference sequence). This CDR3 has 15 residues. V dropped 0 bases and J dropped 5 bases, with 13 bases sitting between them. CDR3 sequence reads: CASSIDGRYSYGYTF. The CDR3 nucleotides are TGTGCCAGTAGTATAGATGGCAGATACTCTTATGGCTACACCTTC.

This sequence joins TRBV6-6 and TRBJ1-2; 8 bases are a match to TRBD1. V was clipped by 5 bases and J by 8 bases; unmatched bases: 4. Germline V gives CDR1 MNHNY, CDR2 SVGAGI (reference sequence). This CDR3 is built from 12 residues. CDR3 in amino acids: CASSGDRGGYTF. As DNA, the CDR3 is TGTGCCAGCAGTGGAGACAGGGGCGGCTACACCTTC.

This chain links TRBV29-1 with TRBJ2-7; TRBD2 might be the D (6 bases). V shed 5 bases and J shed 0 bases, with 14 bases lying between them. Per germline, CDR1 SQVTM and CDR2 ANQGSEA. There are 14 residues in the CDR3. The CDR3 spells CSVLSGLSSYEQYF. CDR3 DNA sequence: TGCAGCGTTCTGAGCGGGTTGAGCTCCTACGAGCAGTACTTC.

The CDR3 region is CASSPVGEAGANVLTF. The CDR3 DNA is TGTGCCAGTAGCCCGGTAGGGGAGGCTGGGGCCAACGTCCTGACTTTC. The chain has TRBV19 and TRBJ2-6; D perhaps matches TRBD2 (6 bases). V was cut by 6 bases and J by 2 bases, with 14 bases left in between. The CDR3 loop spans 16 amino acids. CDR1 is LNHDA and CDR2 is SQIVND in the germline V gene (reference sequence).

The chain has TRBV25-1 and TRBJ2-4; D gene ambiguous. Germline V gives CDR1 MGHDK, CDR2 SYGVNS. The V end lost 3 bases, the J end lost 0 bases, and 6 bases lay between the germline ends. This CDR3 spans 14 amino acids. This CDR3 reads CASSDFKAKNIQYF. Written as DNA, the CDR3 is TGTGCCAGCAGTGACTTTAAAGCCAAAAACATTCAGTACTTC.

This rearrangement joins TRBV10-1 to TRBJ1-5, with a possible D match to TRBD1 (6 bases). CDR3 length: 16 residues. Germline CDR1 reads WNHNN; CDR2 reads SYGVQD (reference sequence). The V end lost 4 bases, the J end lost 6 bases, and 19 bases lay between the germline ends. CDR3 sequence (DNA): TGCGCCAGCAGTGGGTCCACGGGGGGGCGACCTCAGCCCCAGCATTTT. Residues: CASSGSTGGRPQPQHF.

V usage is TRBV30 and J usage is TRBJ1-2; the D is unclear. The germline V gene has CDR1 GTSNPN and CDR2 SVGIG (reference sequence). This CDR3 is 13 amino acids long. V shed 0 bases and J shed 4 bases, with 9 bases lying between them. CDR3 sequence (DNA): TGTGCCTGGAGTGTAGGGCCCCCCTATGGCTACACCTTC. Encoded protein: CAWSVGPPYGYTF.

The CDR3: CASSHSTDFSGANVLTF. The CDR3 DNA is TGCGCCAGCAGCCATTCGACAGATTTCTCTGGGGCCAACGTCCTGACTTTC. V usage is TRBV4-1 and J usage is TRBJ2-6, with D perhaps matching TRBD1 (5 bases). This CDR3 region has 17 residues. Trimming removed 3 bases from V and 0 bases from J, with 12 bases in between. Germline values: CDR1 MGHRA, CDR2 YSYEKL.

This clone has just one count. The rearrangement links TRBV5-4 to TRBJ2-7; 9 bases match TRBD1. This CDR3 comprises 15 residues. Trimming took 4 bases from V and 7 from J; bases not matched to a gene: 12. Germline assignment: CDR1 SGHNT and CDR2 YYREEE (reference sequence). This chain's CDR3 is CASSHPGQGSGEQYF. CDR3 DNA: TGTGCCAGCAGCCACCCTGGACAGGGGTCAGGTGAGCAGTACTTC.

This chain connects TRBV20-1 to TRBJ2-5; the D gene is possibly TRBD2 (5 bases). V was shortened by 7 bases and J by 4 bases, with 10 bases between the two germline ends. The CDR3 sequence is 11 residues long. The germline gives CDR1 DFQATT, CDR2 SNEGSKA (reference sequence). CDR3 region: CSGSSGETQYF. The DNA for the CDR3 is TGCAGTGGGAGCAGCGGAGAGACCCAGTACTTC.

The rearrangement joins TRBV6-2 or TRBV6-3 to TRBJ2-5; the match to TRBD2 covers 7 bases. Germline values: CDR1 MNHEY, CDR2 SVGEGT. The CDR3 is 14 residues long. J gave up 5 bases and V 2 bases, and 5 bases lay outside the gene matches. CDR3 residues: CASSYGQGGETQYF. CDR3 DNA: TGTGCCAGCAGTTACGGGCAGGGAGGGGAGACCCAGTACTTC.

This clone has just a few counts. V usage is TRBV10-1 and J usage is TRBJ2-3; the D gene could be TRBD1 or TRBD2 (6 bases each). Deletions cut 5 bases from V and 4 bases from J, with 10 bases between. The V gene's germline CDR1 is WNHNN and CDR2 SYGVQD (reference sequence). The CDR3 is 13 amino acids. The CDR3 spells CASSNRGPDTQYF. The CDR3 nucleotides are TGCGCCAGCAGTAACCGGGGGCCAGATACGCAGTATTTT.

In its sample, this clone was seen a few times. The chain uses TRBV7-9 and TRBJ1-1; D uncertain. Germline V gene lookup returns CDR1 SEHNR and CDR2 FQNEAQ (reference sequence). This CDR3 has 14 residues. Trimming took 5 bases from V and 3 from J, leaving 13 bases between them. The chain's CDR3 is CASSRSGRDTEAFF. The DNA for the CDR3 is TGTGCCAGCAGCCGATCGGGGAGGGACACTGAAGCTTTCTTT. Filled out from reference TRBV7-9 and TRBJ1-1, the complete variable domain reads DTGVSQNPRHKITKRGQNVTFRCDPISEHNRLYWYRQTLGQGPEFLTYFQNEAQLEKSRLLSDRFSAERPKGSFSTLEIQRTEQGDSAMYLCASSRSGRDTEAFFGQGTRLTVV.

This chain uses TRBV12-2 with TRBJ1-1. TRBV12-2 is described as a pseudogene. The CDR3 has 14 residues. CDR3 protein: CASRSSGRGPEAFF. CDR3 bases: TGTGCAAGTCGCTCCTCAGGGAGGGGGCCTGAAGCTTTCTTT.

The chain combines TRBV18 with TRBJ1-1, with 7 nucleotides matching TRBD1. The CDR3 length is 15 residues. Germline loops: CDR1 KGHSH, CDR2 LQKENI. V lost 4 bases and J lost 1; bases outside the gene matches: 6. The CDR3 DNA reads TGTGCCAGCTCACGGGACAGCCCGCGGAACACTGAAGCTTTCTTT. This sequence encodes CASSRDSPRNTEAFF.

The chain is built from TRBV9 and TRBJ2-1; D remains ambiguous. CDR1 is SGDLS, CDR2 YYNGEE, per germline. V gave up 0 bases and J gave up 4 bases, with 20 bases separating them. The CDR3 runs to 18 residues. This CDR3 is CASSVVETNSNLYNEQFF. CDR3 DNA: TGTGCCAGCAGCGTAGTGGAGACCAACAGCAACCTTTACAATGAGCAGTTCTTC.

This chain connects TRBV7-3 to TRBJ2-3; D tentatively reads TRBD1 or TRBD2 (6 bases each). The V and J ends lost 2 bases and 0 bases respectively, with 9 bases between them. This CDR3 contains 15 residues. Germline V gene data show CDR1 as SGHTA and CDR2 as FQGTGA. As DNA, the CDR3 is TGTGCCAGCAGCTTAGGGGGGCTAAGCACAGATACGCAGTATTTT. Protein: CASSLGGLSTDTQYF. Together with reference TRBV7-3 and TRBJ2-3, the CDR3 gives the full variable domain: GAGVSQTPSNKVTEKGKYVELRCDPISGHTALYWYRQSLGQGPEFLIYFQGTGAADDSGLPNDRFFAVRPEGSVSTLKIQRTERGDSAVYLCASSLGGLSTDTQYFGPGTRLTVL.

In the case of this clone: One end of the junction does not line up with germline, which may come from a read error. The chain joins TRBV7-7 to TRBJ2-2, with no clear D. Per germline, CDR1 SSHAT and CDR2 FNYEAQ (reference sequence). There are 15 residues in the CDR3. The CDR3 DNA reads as TGTGCTAGCAGCTTAGAAGCTGATAACACCGGGGAGCTGTTTTTT. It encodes CASSLEADNTGELFF.

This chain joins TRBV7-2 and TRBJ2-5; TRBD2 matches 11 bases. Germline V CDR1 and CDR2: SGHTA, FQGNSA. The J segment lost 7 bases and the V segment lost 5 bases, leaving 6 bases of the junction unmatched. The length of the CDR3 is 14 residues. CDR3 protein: CASSPGLAEGTQYF. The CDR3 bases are TGTGCCAGCAGCCCGGGACTAGCGGAGGGGACCCAGTACTTC.

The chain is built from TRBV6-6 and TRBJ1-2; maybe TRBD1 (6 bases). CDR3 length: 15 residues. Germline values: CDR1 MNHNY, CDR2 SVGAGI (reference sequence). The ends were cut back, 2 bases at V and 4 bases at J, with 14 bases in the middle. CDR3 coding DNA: TGTGCCAGCAGTTACCCCGGGGGCGATCTCTATGGCTACACCTTC. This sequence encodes CASSYPGGDLYGYTF.

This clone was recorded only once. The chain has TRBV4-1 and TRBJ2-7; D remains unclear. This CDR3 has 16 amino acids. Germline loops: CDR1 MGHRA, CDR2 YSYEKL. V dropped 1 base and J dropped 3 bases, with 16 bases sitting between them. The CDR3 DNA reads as TGCGCCAGCAGCCAAGGTGTCGGCAGCGTCAACTACGAGCAGTACTTC. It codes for CASSQGVGSVNYEQYF.

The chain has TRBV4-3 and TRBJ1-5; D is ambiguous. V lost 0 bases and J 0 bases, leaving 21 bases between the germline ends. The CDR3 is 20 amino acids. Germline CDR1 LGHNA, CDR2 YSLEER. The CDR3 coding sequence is TGCGCCAGCAGCCAAGATATTGTAGACACCCTATGCTATAGCAATCAGCCCCAGCATTTT. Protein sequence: CASSQDIVDTLCYSNQPQHF.

CDR3 sequence reads: CASSLDRGKTDTQYF. The CDR3 DNA sequence: TGTGCCAGCAGCTTAGACAGGGGGAAAACAGATACGCAGTATTTT. The chain links TRBV7-3 to TRBJ2-3, with 9 nucleotides matching TRBD1. The CDR3 is 15 amino acids. CDR1 and CDR2 (germline): SGHTA, FQGTGA. After removal of 2 bases from V and 3 bases from J, the junction contained 3 bases not matched to a gene.

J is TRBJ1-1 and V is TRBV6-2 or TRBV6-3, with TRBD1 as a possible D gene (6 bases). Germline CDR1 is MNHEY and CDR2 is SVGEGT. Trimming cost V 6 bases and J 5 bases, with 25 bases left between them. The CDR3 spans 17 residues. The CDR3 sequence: CASSPRGISGIGTEAFF. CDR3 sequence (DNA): TGTGCCAGCAGCCCCAGGGGCATCTCAGGGATAGGAACTGAAGCTTTCTTT.